These 18 T cell receptor beta chains were all obtained from the same sample, sequenced in a study of PD-1 blockade in mismatch repair-deficient tumors. The assay was immunoSEQ multiplex PCR, and TCRdb's table has in-frame clones only and misses some. In the table there are approximately 38,000 clones, roughly 80% of which are singletons. The sample was peripheral blood, taken 4 weeks after starting pembrolizumab. Receptors originate from an adult with mismatch repair-deficient cancer.

This sequence joins TRBV7-9 and TRBJ2-4; D is unresolved. Germline V gene lookup returns CDR1 SEHNR and CDR2 FQNEAQ (reference sequence). The CDR3 extends over 13 amino acids. Trimming shortened V by 8 bases and J by 5 bases, and 13 bases separated the two germline ends. In DNA form, the CDR3 reads TGTGCCAGCGGCAGAAGGGTGGAAAACATTCAGTACTTC. Encoded protein: CASGRRVENIQYF.

This clone is a singleton in its sample. The J gene is TRBJ2-7, the V gene TRBV4-1, with 7 bases aligning to TRBD1. This CDR3 is built from 17 residues. Germline V gene data show CDR1 as MGHRA and CDR2 as YSYEKL. The V segment lost 4 bases and the J segment 3 bases; nucleotides outside the gene matches: 15. CDR3: CASSPVQTGSSNYEQYF. CDR3 sequence (DNA): TGCGCCAGCAGCCCTGTCCAGACAGGGTCCTCTAACTACGAGCAGTACTTC.

The chain uses TRBV18 and TRBJ2-1; the D gene could be TRBD1 or TRBD2 (6 bases each). V lost 3 bases to trimming and J lost 5 bases, with 29 bases between them. The germline CDR1 and CDR2 sequences are KGHSH and LQKENI. The CDR3 is made up of 20 amino acids. The CDR3 sequence is CASSPYGGRGMGIGNNEQFF. The CDR3 region has the DNA TGTGCCAGCTCACCTTACGGGGGCAGGGGTATGGGAATCGGAAACAATGAGCAGTTCTTC.

The chain recombines TRBV19 with TRBJ2-3; tentative D call: TRBD2 (5 bases). From germline, CDR1 is LNHDA and CDR2 SQIVND (reference sequence). The V gene lost 6 bases and the J gene lost 0 bases, with 16 bases spanning the gap. This CDR3 contains 16 residues. The CDR3 is CASRRAGSYSTDTQYF. CDR3 DNA sequence: TGTGCCAGTAGGAGGGCAGGCTCCTATAGCACAGATACGCAGTATTTT.

The chain is built from TRBV29-1 and TRBJ2-3; D might be TRBD1 (6 bases). The CDR3 totals 16 residues. The germline V gene has CDR1 SQVTM and CDR2 ANQGSEA. Between the trimmed V and J ends, which lost 3 bases and 3 bases, there was a span of 19 bases. Here the CDR3 reads CSVDGDPGQRTDTQYF. DNA of the CDR3: TGCAGCGTTGATGGGGACCCGGGACAAAGGACAGATACGCAGTATTTT.

V usage is TRBV18 and J usage is TRBJ2-2; 8 bases match TRBD1. The CDR3 totals 16 residues. Trimming took 0 bases from V and 6 from J; bases not matched to a gene: 6. Germline V gene lookup returns CDR1 KGHSH and CDR2 LQKENI. The CDR3 here is CASSPPSETGAGELFF. In DNA, the CDR3 is TGTGCCAGCTCACCACCGTCAGAGACAGGGGCCGGGGAGCTGTTTTTT.

This clone qualifies as medium-sized. The J gene is TRBJ2-3, the V gene TRBV4-2; 16 bases fit TRBD2. This CDR3 has 18 amino acids. Germline lookup yields CDR1 LGHNA and CDR2 YNFKEQ. V trimming: 3 bases; J trimming: 0 bases; junction bases outside the gene matches: 3. The CDR3: CASSQGLAGGPSTDTQYF. CDR3 nucleotide sequence: TGTGCCAGCAGCCAGGGACTAGCGGGAGGGCCTAGCACAGATACGCAGTATTTT.

Here the CDR3 reads CASSPYRGTLNEKLFF. CDR3 DNA sequence: TGTGCCAGCTCACCTTACCGCGGGACCCTAAACGAGAAACTGTTTTTT. This rearrangement joins TRBV18 to TRBJ1-4; weak D call: TRBD1 (5 bases). V was trimmed by 3 bases and J by 11 bases, leaving 22 bases between them. This CDR3 is 16 amino acids long. Germline V gives CDR1 KGHSH, CDR2 LQKENI.

This chain's CDR3 is CASSTGTVVSDTQYF. In DNA form, the CDR3 reads TGCGCCAGCAGCACTGGGACGGTGGTATCAGATACGCAGTATTTT. The chain joins TRBV5-1 to TRBJ2-3; D possibly uses TRBD1 or TRBD2 (5 bases each). V was trimmed by 4 bases and J by 4 bases, leaving 16 bases between them. Per germline, CDR1 SGHRS and CDR2 YFSETQ. The CDR3 length is 15 residues.

The chain employs TRBV4-1 and TRBJ2-7, with TRBD2 identical over 8 bases. Germline V CDR1 and CDR2: MGHRA, YSYEKL. The CDR3 length is 15 residues. Germline trimming cut 4 bases from V and 0 bases from J; bases unmatched to any gene: 5. The CDR3 DNA reads as TGCGCCAGCAGCCGGATTAGCGGGACCTCCTACGAGCAGTACTTC. Amino acids: CASSRISGTSYEQYF.

CDR3 DNA sequence: TGCGCCAGCAGAACCGATTTCGGAGAGACCCAGTACTTC. This codes for CASRTDFGETQYF. The J gene is TRBJ2-5, the V gene TRBV10-2; no clear D gene. This CDR3 contains 13 residues. V lost 6 bases and J lost 4, with 12 bases in between. From germline, CDR1 is WSHSY and CDR2 SAAADI.

This clone was seen a handful of times. This chain joins TRBV4-1 and TRBJ1-2; tentatively, D is TRBD1 (5 bases). V was pared by 1 base and J by 8 bases, with 17 bases between. The germline gives CDR1 MGHRA, CDR2 YSYEKL. This CDR3 is 15 amino acids long. The chain's CDR3 is CASSQVEGVASGYTF. CDR3 bases: TGCGCCAGCAGCCAAGTAGAAGGGGTAGCGAGCGGCTACACCTTC.

In its sample, this clone was seen once. The CDR3: CASSPEGTSGLQYF. As DNA, the CDR3 is TGTGCCAGCTCACCAGAGGGAACCTCCGGCCTGCAGTACTTC. J is TRBJ2-5 and V is TRBV18, with a weak D call TRBD2 (5 bases). V was shortened by 2 bases and J by 11 bases, with 18 bases between the two germline ends. Germline CDR1 reads KGHSH; CDR2 reads LQKENI. The CDR3 is 14 amino acids.

The V call is TRBV11-2, the J call TRBJ2-2, with D maybe TRBD1 (6 bases). V lost 10 bases and J lost 3, with 15 bases in between. CDR1 is SGHAT, CDR2 FQNNGV, per germline. This CDR3 is built from 14 residues. The CDR3 sequence: CATRDTPHTGELFF. DNA of the CDR3: TGTGCCACCCGGGACACTCCTCACACCGGGGAGCTGTTTTTT.

This chain uses TRBV2 with TRBJ2-5; TRBD2 matches 16 bases. CDR3 length equals 18 residues. Germline V gives CDR1 SNHLY, CDR2 FYNNEI. J was trimmed by 3 bases and V by 3 bases; bases with no gene match: 7. CDR3 amino acids: CASSDAGLAGGVEETQYF. The CDR3 DNA reads TGTGCCAGCAGTGATGCGGGACTAGCGGGAGGGGTGGAAGAGACCCAGTACTTC. The variable domain in full, completed from reference TRBV2 and TRBJ2-5, reads EPEVTQTPSHQVTQMGQEVILRCVPISNHLYFYWYRQILGQKVEFLVSFYNNEISEKSEIFDDQFSVERPDGSNFTLKIRSTKLEDSAMYFCASSDAGLAGGVEETQYFGPGTRLLVL.

V gene TRBV27 combines with J gene TRBJ2-7; 8 nucleotides agree with TRBD1. The CDR3 is 13 residues long. The germline CDR1 and CDR2 sequences are MNHEY and SMNVEV (reference sequence). V lost 4 bases to trimming and J lost 4 bases; unmatched junction nucleotides: 3. CDR3 residues: CASSYQGAYEQYF. CDR3 nucleotide sequence: TGTGCCAGCAGTTACCAGGGGGCATACGAGCAGTACTTC.

The gene calls are TRBV27 and TRBJ2-1; unclear D gene. Trimming removed 2 bases at V and 0 bases at J, with 8 bases between. CDR1 is MNHEY and CDR2 is SMNVEV in the germline V gene (reference sequence). This CDR3 comprises 15 residues. Here the CDR3 DNA reads TGTGCCAGCAGTTTACTCGCCGGCTCCTACAATGAGCAGTTCTTC. Its protein product is CASSLLAGSYNEQFF.

The chain links TRBV4-3 to TRBJ2-7; D gene uncertain. From germline, CDR1 is LGHNA and CDR2 YSLEER. V shed 3 bases and J shed 6 bases, with 15 bases lying between them. The CDR3 runs to 14 residues. For the CDR3, the DNA is TGCGCCAGCAGCCACGAGCAGTCCTTGGGCGAGCAGTACTTC. Amino acids: CASSHEQSLGEQYF.